The 27 T cell receptor beta chains below were found in one sample sequenced in a study of tumor-infiltrating lymphocytes in primary liver carcinoma. Germline DNA was also extracted, with blood RNA taken from unsorted whole blood. TCR beta cDNA was prepared out of approximately 500 ng total RNA by means of a constant-region primer. Libraries covering TCR beta were generated through three nested multiplex PCR rounds (using a slightly modified ARM-PCR). A C-beta reverse primer and TRBV1-TRBV30 forward primers served in each of the first two PCR rounds, at 10 cycles apiece. One entry per CDR3 protein results from TCRdb running MiXCR on the multiplex PCR reads. The table has approximately 300,000 distinct CDR3 sequences, roughly 60% seen once; the top ten hold around 9.5%. The sample comprised peripheral blood. The receptors originated from a man aged 40-55 years with primary liver carcinoma and hepatitis B virus infection.

This clonotype was counted once. A much larger clone lies a single base off, so this may be a read error. This chain joins TRBV4-1 and TRBJ1-6; D is unclear. V was pared by 4 bases and J by 17 bases, with 6 bases between. The V gene's germline CDR1 is MGHRA and CDR2 YSYEKL. The CDR3 extends over 9 amino acids. The CDR3, as DNA: TGCGCCAGCAGCCTGACCGTCCACTTT. This gives the protein CASSLTVHF.

The genes are TRBV5-1 and TRBJ2-3, with 9 bases identical to TRBD2. Germline loops: CDR1 SGHRS, CDR2 YFSETQ. The CDR3 is 15 amino acids. The junction had 6 bases not matched to a gene; V was cut back by 4 bases and J by 3 bases. The CDR3, as DNA: TGCGCCAGCAGCCATAGCGGGAGTGGAACAGATACGCAGTATTTT. This sequence encodes CASSHSGSGTDTQYF.

This clonotype was recorded a few times. V gene TRBV6-2 or TRBV6-3 combines with J gene TRBJ2-2; D unresolved. This CDR3 has 17 amino acids. The V gene's germline CDR1 is MNHEY and CDR2 SVGEGT. V shed 2 bases and J shed 1 base, with 14 bases lying between them. CDR3 in DNA: TGTGCCAGCAGTTACCCAACCATTCTACAGAACACCGGGGAGCTGTTTTTT. Protein sequence: CASSYPTILQNTGELFF.

This clonotype was observed a handful of times. The chain employs TRBV6-5 and TRBJ2-2; TRBD1 is a possible D gene (6 bases). Germline CDR1 reads MNHEY; CDR2 reads SVGAGI. The CDR3 is 13 residues long. Trimming removed 5 bases from V and 4 bases from J, with 8 bases in between. CDR3 amino acids: CASSTGSTGELFF. The CDR3 DNA is TGTGCCAGCAGTACAGGGTCCACCGGGGAGCTGTTTTTT.

CDR3 residues: CASSSSYTQYF. The CDR3 nucleotides are TGTGCCAGCAGCTCAAGCTATACGCAGTATTTT. This sequence joins TRBV12-3 or TRBV12-4 and TRBJ2-3, with D hard to call. This CDR3 spans 11 amino acids. Trimming removed 6 bases at V and 7 bases at J, with 8 bases between.

The rearrangement joins TRBV4-3 to TRBJ2-7; 9 positions match TRBD2. The CDR3 sequence is 17 residues long. Per the germline V gene, CDR1 is LGHNA and CDR2 is YSLEER. V lost 2 bases and J lost 7; bases outside the gene matches: 15. CDR3 residues: CASSQSRSPAGGREQYF. CDR3 sequence (DNA): TGCGCCAGCAGCCAAAGCCGGTCACCAGCGGGAGGTCGGGAGCAGTACTTC.

On this clonotype itself: Relative to the germline gene, one junction end is altered; a read error may explain this. This chain joins TRBV4-1 and TRBJ1-4, with 9 nucleotides matching TRBD1. Germline CDR1 is MGHRA and CDR2 is YSYEKL. The CDR3 totals 16 residues. The CDR3 DNA reads as TGCTCCAGCAGCCAAGATGGGACAGGGAGGAGTGAAAAACTGCTTTTT. It is translated as CSSSQDGTGRSEKLLF.

This clonotype was seen a handful of times. The genes are TRBV5-4 and TRBJ2-1; D is possibly TRBD1 (6 bases). Deletions cut 4 bases from V and 5 bases from J, with 16 bases between. The CDR3 extends over 15 amino acids. Germline CDR1 reads SGHNT; CDR2 reads YYREEE (reference sequence). DNA for the CDR3: TGTGCCAGCAGCCTAATAGGAGGACAGAACAATGAGCAGTTCTTC. Translated, it gives CASSLIGGQNNEQFF.

This clonotype was recorded only once. V and J are TRBV14 and TRBJ2-1; 8 bases map to TRBD2. The V and J ends lost 8 bases and 6 bases, in that order; junction bases with no gene match: 12. CDR1 and CDR2 from the germline V gene are SGHDN and FVKESK. The CDR3 consists of 15 residues. The CDR3 is CASDQVGTRSNEQFF. The CDR3 region has the DNA TGTGCCAGCGACCAAGTGGGGACTAGAAGCAATGAGCAGTTCTTC. Full variable domain (missing parts from reference TRBV14 and TRBJ2-1): EAGVTQFPSHSVIEKGQTVTLRCDPISGHDNLYWYRRVMGKEIKFLLHFVKESKQDESGMPNNRFLAERTGGTYSTLKVQPAELEDSGVYFCASDQVGTRSNEQFFGPGTRLTVL.

To note about this clonotype: The conserved closing phenylalanine or tryptophan is absent in this CDR3, likely reflecting a read error. The chain joins TRBV7-9 to TRBJ2-7; TRBD2 might be the D (5 bases). The germline gives CDR1 SEHNR, CDR2 FQNEAQ (reference sequence). V was pared by 3 bases and J by 7 bases, with 16 bases between. CDR3 length equals 14 residues. CDR3 residues: CASSLGLGRGEQYL. The CDR3 DNA reads TGTGCCAGCAGCTTGGGCCTGGGTAGAGGGGAGCAGTACCTC.

Remarks on this clonotype: Germline is not matched at one junction end, which may reflect a read error. This rearrangement joins TRBV7-8 to TRBJ2-5; possibly TRBD1 for D (6 bases). The germline CDR1 and CDR2 sequences are SGHVS and FQNEAQ. This CDR3 region has 13 residues. This CDR3 is CASMVDSQETQYF. As DNA, the CDR3 is TGTGCCAGCATGGTGGACAGCCAAGAGACCCAGTATTTC.

Only a few counts were recorded for this clonotype. This may arise from a read error, as a much more abundant clone is one base away. V usage is TRBV29-1 and J usage is TRBJ1-1, with D perhaps matching TRBD1 (5 bases). Trimming removed 7 bases from V and 11 bases from J, with 14 bases in between. The length of the CDR3 is 10 residues. Per germline, CDR1 SQVTM and CDR2 ANQGSEA. DNA for the CDR3: TGCAGCGCTGGGGGAGTTGCGGCTTTCTTT. This encodes CSAGGVAAFF.

Concerning this clonotype itself: This may be a read error: a much more frequent sequence differs by one nucleotide. The chain recombines TRBV14 with TRBJ2-1; D ambiguous. The CDR3 runs 15 residues. Germline CDR1 reads SGHDN; CDR2 reads FVKESK. The CDR3 nucleotides read TGTGCCAGCGGCCAAGAATGGGTAGGGATAGATGAGCAGTTCTTC. Translation: CASGQEWVGIDEQFF.

A word on this clonotype: The junction departs from the called germline gene at one end, perhaps through a read error. J is TRBJ2-2 and V is TRBV11-2; 10 bases align to TRBD2. The CDR3 has 19 amino acids. CDR1 is SGHAT, CDR2 FQNNGV, per germline. The CDR3 DNA reads as TGTGCCAGCGGCTTTCACAGGGCCCTAGCGGGAGTTCGGACCGGGGAGCTGTTTTTT. This translates into CASGFHRALAGVRTGELFF. Full variable domain (outside the CDR3, taken from reference TRBV11-2 and TRBJ2-2): EAGVAQSPRYKIIEKRQSVAFWCNPISGHATLYWYQQILGQGPKLLIQFQNNGVVDDSQLPKDRFSAERLKGVDSTLKIQPAKLEDSAVYLCASGFHRALAGVRTGELFFGEGSRLTVL.

Of note for this clonotype: This may arise from a read error, as a much more abundant clone is one base away. The rearrangement joins TRBV4-3 to TRBJ2-1, with TRBD2 matching 10 bases. The CDR3 contains 15 residues. CDR1 is LGHNA and CDR2 is YSLEER in the germline V gene. CDR3 bases: TGCGCCAGCAACCAACTGCTAGCGGGAGTTGGTGAGCAGTTCTTC. It is translated as CASNQLLAGVGEQFF.

As concerns this clonotype: A junction end diverges from the germline sequence, so it may reflect a read error. The rearrangement uses TRBV5-1 and TRBJ2-1; TRBD2 matches at 9 bases. The CDR3 spans 17 residues. Germline CDR1 is SGHRS and CDR2 is YFSETQ. For the CDR3, the DNA is TGCACCAGCAGCCCGTCCCGTAGCGGGAGCGGTGACAATGAGCAGTTCTTC. Its translation: CTSSPSRSGSGDNEQFF.

Comments on this clonotype: Given the absence of the conserved phenylalanine or tryptophan at the CDR3 end, a read error is likely. This sequence joins TRBV5-4 and TRBJ2-5; 8 bases map to TRBD1. CDR1 is SGHNT, CDR2 YYREEE, per germline (reference sequence). The CDR3 contains 14 residues. CDR3 DNA sequence: TGTGCCAGCAGCTTGGACAGGGGGGCAGAGATCCAGTACTCC. Translating gives CASSLDRGAEIQYS.

About this clonotype: A single base separates this from a much larger clone, so it may be a read error. In DNA form, the CDR3 reads TGTGCCAGCAGCCAAGCCGGGACAGGGCGCAAGAGCTATGGCTACACCTTC. Its translation is CASSQAGTGRKSYGYTF. J is TRBJ1-2 and V is TRBV4-3, with 9 bases aligning to TRBD1. Germline-derived CDR1 and CDR2 are LGHNA and YSLEER. There are 17 residues in the CDR3.

With regard to this clonotype: One end of the junction varies from germline; a read error may be responsible. The chain uses TRBV6-5 and TRBJ2-2, with D hard to call. The CDR3 is made up of 13 amino acids. Germline loops: CDR1 MNHEY, CDR2 SVGAGI. The CDR3 is CVSSGTNTGELFF. The CDR3 DNA reads TGTGTCAGCAGTGGGACGAACACCGGGGAGCTGTTTTTT.

This clonotype was counted a few times. A much larger clone differs by one base, so this may be a read error. The rearrangement uses TRBV29-1 and TRBJ2-5; TRBD2 agrees at 7 bases. The CDR3 runs 13 residues. Germline CDR1 and CDR2: SQVTM and ANQGSEA. J lost 7 bases, V lost 2 bases, and 7 bases had no gene match. CDR3: CSVELRGEGTQYF. DNA for the CDR3: TGCAGCGTTGAATTGCGAGGGGAGGGGACCCAGTACTTC.

This clonotype was seen more than once but under ten times. V usage is TRBV7-8 and J usage is TRBJ2-1; D unclear. From germline, CDR1 is SGHVS and CDR2 FQNEAQ. The CDR3 loop spans 15 amino acids. V was clipped by 1 base and J by 4 bases, with 11 bases between them. CDR3 sequence: CASSLVDSSYNEQFF. DNA for the CDR3: TGTGCCAGCAGCTTAGTGGATTCTTCTTACAATGAGCAGTTCTTC.

On this clonotype: At one end, the junction sequence differs from germline, possibly due to a read error. The genes are TRBV6-2 or TRBV6-3 and TRBJ2-7; 8 nucleotides align to TRBD2. There are 16 residues in the CDR3. CDR1 and CDR2 from the germline V gene are MNHEY and SVGEGT. CDR3 in amino acids: CASSYSRGRGRYKQYF. The CDR3 nucleotides read TGTGCCAGTAGTTACTCGAGAGGGCGCGGGAGGTACAAGCAGTACTTC.

This chain links TRBV28 with TRBJ1-3, with D unclear. The CDR3 spans 16 residues. V lost 5 bases to trimming and J lost 1 base, with 15 bases between them. In germline, CDR1 is MDHEN, CDR2 SYDVKM. The CDR3 protein is CASSPPPPASGNTIYF. The CDR3, as DNA: TGTGCCAGCAGTCCCCCCCCCCCCGCTTCTGGAAACACCATATATTTT.

There are a few counts of this clonotype. V and J are TRBV6-2 or TRBV6-3 and TRBJ2-5, with D hard to call. Germline assignment: CDR1 MNHEY and CDR2 SVGEGT. This CDR3 has 14 amino acids. Trimming took 0 bases from V and 7 from J, leaving 12 bases between them. Written as DNA, the CDR3 is TGTGCCAGCAGTTACTCGAGGAATCGAGGGACCCAGTACTTC. Translation gives CASSYSRNRGTQYF.

Concerning this clonotype itself: A junction end diverges from the germline sequence, so it may reflect a read error. This chain uses TRBV28 with TRBJ1-2, with 7 bases matching TRBD1. Germline values: CDR1 MDHEN, CDR2 SYDVKM. The CDR3 contains 14 residues. The CDR3: CASSLVGGSYGCTF. CDR3 bases: TGTGCCAGCAGTTTAGTAGGGGGCAGCTATGGCTGCACCTTC.

With respect to this clonotype: Since a much larger clone is just one base distant, this may be a read error. The CDR3 carries no conserved terminal phenylalanine or tryptophan, so it likely arises from a read error. V usage is TRBV12-3 or TRBV12-4 and J usage is TRBJ1-1, with 7 positions matching TRBD1. The CDR3 length is 13 residues. V shed 6 bases, J shed 7 bases, and the junction held 8 bases outside the gene matches. The CDR3 nucleotides are TGTGCCAGCAGCACTCTAAGGGACAGTGAAGCTTTCTTA. It specifies CASSTLRDSEAFL.

The V call is TRBV10-3, the J call TRBJ2-2, with 8 bases lining up with TRBD2. Germline V gives CDR1 ENHRY, CDR2 SYGVKD. There are 12 residues in the CDR3. This CDR3 is CVAGGAEGKLFF. In nucleotides, the CDR3 is TGTGTCGCGGGAGGAGCCGAGGGGAAGCTGTTTTTT.